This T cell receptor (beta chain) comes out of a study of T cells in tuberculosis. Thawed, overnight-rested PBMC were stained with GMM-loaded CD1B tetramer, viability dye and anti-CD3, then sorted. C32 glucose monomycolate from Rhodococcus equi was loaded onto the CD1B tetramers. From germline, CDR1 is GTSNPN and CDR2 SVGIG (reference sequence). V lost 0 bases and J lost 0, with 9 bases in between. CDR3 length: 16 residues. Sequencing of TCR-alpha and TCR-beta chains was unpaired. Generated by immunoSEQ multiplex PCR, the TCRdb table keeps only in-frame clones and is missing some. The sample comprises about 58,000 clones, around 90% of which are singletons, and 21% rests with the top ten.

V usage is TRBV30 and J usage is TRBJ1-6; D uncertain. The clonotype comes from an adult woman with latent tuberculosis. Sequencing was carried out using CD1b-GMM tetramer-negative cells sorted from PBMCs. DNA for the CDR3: TGTGCCTGGAGTGTACCCGGTAGCTCCTATAATTCACCCCTCCACTTT. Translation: CAWSVPGSSYNSPLHF.